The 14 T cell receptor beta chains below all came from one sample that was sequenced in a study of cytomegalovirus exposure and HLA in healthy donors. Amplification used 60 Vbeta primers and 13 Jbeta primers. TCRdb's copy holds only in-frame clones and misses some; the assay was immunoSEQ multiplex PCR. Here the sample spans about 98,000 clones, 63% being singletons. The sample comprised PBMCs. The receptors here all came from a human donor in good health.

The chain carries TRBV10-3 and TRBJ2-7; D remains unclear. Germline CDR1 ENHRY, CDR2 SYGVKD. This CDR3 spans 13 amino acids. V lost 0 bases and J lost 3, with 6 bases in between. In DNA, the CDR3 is TGTGCCATCAGTGAGTCGCAGGTCTACGAGCAGTACTTC. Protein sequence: CAISESQVYEQYF.

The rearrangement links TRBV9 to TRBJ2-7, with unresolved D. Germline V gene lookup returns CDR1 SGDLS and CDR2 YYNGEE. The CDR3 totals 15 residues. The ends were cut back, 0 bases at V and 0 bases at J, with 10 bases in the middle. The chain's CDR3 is CASSVGSYGSYEQYF. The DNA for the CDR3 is TGTGCCAGCAGCGTAGGGAGCTATGGCTCCTACGAGCAGTACTTC.

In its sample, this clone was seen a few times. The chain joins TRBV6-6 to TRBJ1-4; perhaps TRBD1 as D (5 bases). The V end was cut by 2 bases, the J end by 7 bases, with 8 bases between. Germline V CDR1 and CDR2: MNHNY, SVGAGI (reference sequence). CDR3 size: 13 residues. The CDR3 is CASSYRGGEKLFF. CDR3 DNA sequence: TGTGCCAGCAGTTACAGGGGTGGTGAAAAACTGTTTTTT.

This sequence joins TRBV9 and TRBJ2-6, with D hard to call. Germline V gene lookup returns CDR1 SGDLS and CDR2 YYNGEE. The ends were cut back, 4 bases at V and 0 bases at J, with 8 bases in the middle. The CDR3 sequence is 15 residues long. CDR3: CASSPLFSGANVLTF. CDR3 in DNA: TGTGCCAGCAGCCCCCTTTTCTCTGGGGCCAACGTCCTGACTTTC.

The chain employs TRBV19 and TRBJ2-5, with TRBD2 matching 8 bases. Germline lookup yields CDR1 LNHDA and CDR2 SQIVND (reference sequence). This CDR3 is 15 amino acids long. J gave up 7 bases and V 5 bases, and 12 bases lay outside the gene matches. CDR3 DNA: TGTGCCAGTAGTTCCTCCAGCGGGAGATACGCGACCCAGTACTTC. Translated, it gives CASSSSSGRYATQYF.

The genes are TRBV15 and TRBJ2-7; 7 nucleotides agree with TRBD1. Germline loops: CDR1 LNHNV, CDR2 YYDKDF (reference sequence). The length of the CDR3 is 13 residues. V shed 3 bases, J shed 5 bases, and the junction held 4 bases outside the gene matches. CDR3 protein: CATSRTGSDEQYF. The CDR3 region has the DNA TGTGCCACCAGCAGGACAGGGTCCGACGAGCAGTACTTC.

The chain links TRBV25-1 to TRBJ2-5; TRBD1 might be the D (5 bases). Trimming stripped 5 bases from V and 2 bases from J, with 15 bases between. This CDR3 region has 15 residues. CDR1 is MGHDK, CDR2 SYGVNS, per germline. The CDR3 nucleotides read TGTGCCAGCAGTCACGGACACCGAAATCAAGAGACCCAGTACTTC. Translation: CASSHGHRNQETQYF. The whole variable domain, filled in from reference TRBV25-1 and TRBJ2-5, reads EADIYQTPRYLVIGTGKKITLECSQTMGHDKMYWYQQDPGMELHLIHYSYGVNSTEKGDLSSESTVSRIRTEHFPLTLESARPSHTSQYLCASSHGHRNQETQYFGPGTRLLVL.

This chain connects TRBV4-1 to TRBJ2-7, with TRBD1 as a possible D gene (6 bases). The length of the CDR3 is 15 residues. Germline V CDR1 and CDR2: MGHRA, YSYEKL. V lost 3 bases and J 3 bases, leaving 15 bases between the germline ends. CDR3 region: CASSQVRGADYEQYF. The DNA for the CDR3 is TGCGCCAGCAGCCAGGTCAGGGGCGCGGACTACGAGCAGTACTTC.

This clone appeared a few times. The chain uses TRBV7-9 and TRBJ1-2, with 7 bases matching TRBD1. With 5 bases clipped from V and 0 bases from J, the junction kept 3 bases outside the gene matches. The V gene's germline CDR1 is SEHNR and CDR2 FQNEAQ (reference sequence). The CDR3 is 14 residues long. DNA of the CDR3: TGTGCCAGCAGCCGGGACAGTCCTAACTATGGCTACACCTTC. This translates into CASSRDSPNYGYTF.

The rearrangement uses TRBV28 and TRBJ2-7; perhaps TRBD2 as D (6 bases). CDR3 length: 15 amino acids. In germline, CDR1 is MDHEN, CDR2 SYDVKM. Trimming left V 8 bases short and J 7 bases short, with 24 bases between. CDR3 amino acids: CASVQSGTGAKEQYF. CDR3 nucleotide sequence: TGTGCCAGCGTTCAGTCCGGGACGGGAGCCAAAGAGCAGTACTTC.

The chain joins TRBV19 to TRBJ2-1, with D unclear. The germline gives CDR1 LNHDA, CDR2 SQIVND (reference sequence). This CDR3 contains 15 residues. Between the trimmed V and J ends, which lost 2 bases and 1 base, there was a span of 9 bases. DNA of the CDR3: TGTGCCAGTAGTATATCTAGTAATTCCTACAATGAGCAGTTCTTC. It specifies CASSISSNSYNEQFF.

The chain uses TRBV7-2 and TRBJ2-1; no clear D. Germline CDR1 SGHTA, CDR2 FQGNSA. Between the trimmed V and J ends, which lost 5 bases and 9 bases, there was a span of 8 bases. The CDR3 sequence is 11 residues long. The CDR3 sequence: CASSLVSEQFF. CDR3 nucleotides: TGTGCCAGCAGCCTAGTCTCTGAGCAGTTCTTC. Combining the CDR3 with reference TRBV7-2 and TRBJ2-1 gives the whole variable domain GAGVSQSPSNKVTEKGKDVELRCDPISGHTALYWYRQSLGQGLEFLIYFQGNSAPDKSGLPSDRFSAERTGGSVSTLTIQRTQQEDSAVYLCASSLVSEQFFGPGTRLTVL.

DNA of the CDR3: TGTGCCAGCAGTTACGCTGGGAGCTCCTACAATGAGCAGTTCTTC. This gives the protein CASSYAGSSYNEQFF. V and J are TRBV6-5 and TRBJ2-1; the D gene is possibly TRBD2 (5 bases). Trimming left V 2 bases short and J 0 bases short, with 8 bases between. Germline V gene lookup returns CDR1 MNHEY and CDR2 SVGAGI. The CDR3 has 15 amino acids.

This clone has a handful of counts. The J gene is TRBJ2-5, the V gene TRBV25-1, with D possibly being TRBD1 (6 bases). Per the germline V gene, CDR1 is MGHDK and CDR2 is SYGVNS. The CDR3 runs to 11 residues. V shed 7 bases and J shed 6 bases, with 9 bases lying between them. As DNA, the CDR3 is TGTGCCAGCACCCAGGGGAAGACCCAGTACTTC. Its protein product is CASTQGKTQYF.